The 31 T cell receptor beta chains reported below all come from one sample, sequenced in a study of T cells after yellow fever vaccination. From the 5' RACE reads, TCRdb called clonotypes with MiXCR, one entry per CDR3 protein. Of 250,000 to 400,000 distinct CDR3 sequences in the sample, 3.5% to 4.5% were seen once. The input for sequencing was PBMCs, taken 15 days after the yellow fever booster vaccination. The receptors originated from a man younger than 30 who received the YFV17D yellow fever vaccine.

The chain uses TRBV20-1 and TRBJ1-2; tentative D call: TRBD1 (5 bases). V was cut by 2 bases and J by 11 bases, with 18 bases left in between. Germline values: CDR1 DFQATT, CDR2 SNEGSKA (reference sequence). The CDR3 is 13 residues long. The CDR3 loop reads CSARRSSGYGYTF. The CDR3 nucleotides read TGCAGTGCTAGAAGATCGTCAGGGTACGGGTACACCTTC.

The V call is TRBV5-1, the J call TRBJ2-1; D perhaps matches TRBD1 (5 bases). The germline V gene has CDR1 SGHRS and CDR2 YFSETQ. The CDR3 loop spans 14 amino acids. V lost 0 bases and J lost 9, with 13 bases in between. The CDR3 DNA reads TGCGCCAGCAGCTTGGCAGGGCCCGATGGTGAGCAGTTCTTC. This encodes CASSLAGPDGEQFF.

This clonotype was observed many times. V and J are TRBV27 and TRBJ1-2; weak D call: TRBD1 (6 bases). The V and J ends lost 5 bases and 6 bases respectively, with 16 bases between them. The V gene's germline CDR1 is MNHEY and CDR2 SMNVEV (reference sequence). CDR3 size: 14 residues. CDR3 protein: CASSTRGGGNGYTF. Written as DNA, the CDR3 is TGTGCCAGCAGTACAAGGGGGGGGGGTAATGGCTACACCTTC.

This clonotype was observed a few times. The chain is built from TRBV18 and TRBJ2-3; TRBD1 matches 8 bases. V lost 5 bases to trimming and J lost 2 bases; unmatched junction nucleotides: 6. The CDR3 has 15 residues. Germline-derived CDR1 and CDR2 are KGHSH and LQKENI. Written as DNA, the CDR3 is TGTGCCAGCTCAAATAGACAGGGGAACACAGATACGCAGTATTTT. As protein: CASSNRQGNTDTQYF.

This clonotype was counted many times. The chain combines TRBV12-3 or TRBV12-4 with TRBJ2-5; D possibly corresponds to TRBD1 (5 bases). The CDR3 is 13 residues long. The V end was cut by 0 bases, the J end by 5 bases, with 7 bases between. DNA for the CDR3: TGTGCCAGCAGTTTAGCGCCAGGGGAGACCCAGTACTTC. Translating it yields CASSLAPGETQYF.

This clonotype was seen repeatedly, ten times or more. This chain connects TRBV6-4 to TRBJ2-3; D is unclear. The CDR3 length is 14 residues. Germline CDR1 is MRHNA and CDR2 is SNTAGT. V was clipped by 2 bases and J by 1 base, with 7 bases between them. CDR3 in DNA: TGTGCCAGCAGTGACGGTTCGGGCACAGATACGCAGTATTTT. As protein: CASSDGSGTDTQYF.

The chain carries TRBV7-2 and TRBJ1-6; D is unresolved. V was cut by 6 bases and J by 0 bases, with 18 bases left in between. The germline gives CDR1 SGHTA, CDR2 FQGNSA. The CDR3 contains 18 residues. DNA of the CDR3: TGTGCCAGCAGTACCAACCTACAAGGTGGCTCCTATAATTCACCCCTCCACTTT. Its translation: CASSTNLQGGSYNSPLHF.

This chain links TRBV7-2 with TRBJ2-1; 8 positions agree with TRBD1. Germline V gene lookup returns CDR1 SGHTA and CDR2 FQGNSA. V shed 2 bases, J shed 10 bases, and the junction held 10 bases outside the gene matches. The CDR3 is 15 residues long. CDR3 nucleotide sequence: TGTGCCAGCAGCTTATTGACAGGGGCCCGCTCGGAGCAGTTCTTC. Translating it yields CASSLLTGARSEQFF.

The V gene is TRBV11-2, the J gene TRBJ2-5, with 7 positions matching TRBD2. The CDR3 is 15 amino acids. In germline, CDR1 is SGHAT, CDR2 FQNNGV. The V segment lost 5 bases and the J segment 10 bases; nucleotides outside the gene matches: 16. CDR3 sequence (DNA): TGTGCCAGCAGCACGCGGGGGACCCTTGCCGGGGGCCAGTACTTC. Its protein is CASSTRGTLAGGQYF.

The sample holds many counts of this clonotype. CDR3 coding DNA: TGCGCCAGCAGCCCCGATACGGGAAGGAGCACAGATACGCAGTATTTT. Amino acid sequence: CASSPDTGRSTDTQYF. The J gene is TRBJ2-3, the V gene TRBV5-1, with a tentative D call TRBD2 (5 bases). The CDR3 spans 16 residues. CDR1 and CDR2 (germline): SGHRS, YFSETQ. The V and J ends lost 4 bases and 0 bases respectively, with 15 bases between them. Drawing the rest from reference TRBV5-1 and TRBJ2-3, the complete variable domain is KAGVTQTPRYLIKTRGQQVTLSCSPISGHRSVSWYQQTPGQGLQFLFEYFSETQRNKGNFPGRFSGRQFSNSRSEMNVSTLELGDSALYLCASSPDTGRSTDTQYFGPGTRLTVL.

This clonotype was counted only a few times. The chain joins TRBV7-2 to TRBJ2-3; a weak D match, TRBD1 (5 bases). The germline V gene encodes CDR1 SGHTA and CDR2 FQGNSA. The CDR3 totals 16 residues. V shed 10 bases and J shed 1 base, with 21 bases lying between them. CDR3 DNA: TGTGCCACAACCTCGCCGGGTCTCAGGGGCACAGATACGCAGTATTTT. Protein sequence: CATTSPGLRGTDTQYF.

At least ten counts were recorded for this clonotype. The chain uses TRBV30 and TRBJ2-3, with D perhaps TRBD2 (5 bases). V lost 3 bases and J 1 base, leaving 8 bases between the germline ends. Germline CDR1 GTSNPN, CDR2 SVGIG (reference sequence). The CDR3 has 13 residues. The CDR3 DNA sequence: TGTGCCTGGAGCCTCGGGGGCACAGATACGCAGTATTTT. As protein: CAWSLGGTDTQYF.

This clonotype was found a few times. The genes are TRBV6-1 and TRBJ2-1, with D hard to call. V lost 8 bases to trimming and J lost 4 bases, with 12 bases between them. CDR3 length: 13 amino acids. The germline CDR1 and CDR2 sequences are MNHNS and SASEGT. The CDR3 spells CASGVMGYNEQFF. In DNA, the CDR3 is TGTGCCAGCGGAGTGATGGGGTACAATGAGCAGTTCTTC.

The chain links TRBV30 to TRBJ2-5; TRBD1 might be the D (6 bases). The germline V gene encodes CDR1 GTSNPN and CDR2 SVGIG (reference sequence). The ends were cut back, 3 bases at V and 10 bases at J, with 18 bases in the middle. CDR3 size: 13 residues. CDR3 loop: CAWSARLAGDQYF. Here the CDR3 DNA reads TGTGCCTGGAGCGCCCGCCTCGCAGGGGACCAGTACTTC.

This clonotype was seen ten or more times. The chain has TRBV28 and TRBJ1-1; a possible D gene is TRBD1 (5 bases). Between the trimmed V and J ends, which lost 7 bases and 0 bases, there was a span of 15 bases. There are 15 residues in the CDR3. Germline V gives CDR1 MDHEN, CDR2 SYDVKM. The CDR3 nucleotides are TGTGCCAGCACGCCGGGGGGTTACATGAACACTGAAGCTTTCTTT. Translated: CASTPGGYMNTEAFF.

The CDR3 region is CASSPGVAGGHEQYV. CDR3 in DNA: TGTGCCAGCAGCCCGGGGGTCGCAGGGGGCCACGAGCAGTACGTC. The chain carries TRBV11-1 and TRBJ2-7; 8 positions agree with TRBD1. J gave up 5 bases and V 5 bases, and 11 bases lay outside the gene matches. CDR1 is SGHAT and CDR2 is FQDESV in the germline V gene (reference sequence). The CDR3 runs to 15 residues.

In this sample, this clonotype turned up a few times. This chain joins TRBV4-3 and TRBJ2-3; 12 bases map to TRBD2. Germline CDR1 LGHNA, CDR2 YSLEER. V gave up 4 bases and J gave up 6 bases; unmatched junction bases: 5. The CDR3 extends over 15 amino acids. In DNA form, the CDR3 reads TGCGCCAGCAGCCTGACTAGCGGGGGTGGTGATACGCAGTATTTT. This encodes CASSLTSGGGDTQYF.

This clonotype was recorded many times. V is TRBV6-5 and J is TRBJ2-1, with D possibly being TRBD1 (6 bases). Trimming cost V 1 base and J 7 bases, with 11 bases left between them. Germline loops: CDR1 MNHEY, CDR2 SVGAGI. The CDR3 totals 14 residues. The CDR3 sequence is CASSYWAGENEQFF. The CDR3 DNA reads TGTGCCAGCAGTTACTGGGCAGGGGAGAATGAGCAGTTCTTC.

This clonotype occurred many times. V is TRBV3-1 and J is TRBJ1-1; D call uncertain. Between the trimmed V and J ends, which lost 1 base and 1 base, there was a span of 7 bases. The CDR3 runs 14 residues. CDR1 is LGHDT, CDR2 YNNKEL, per germline (reference sequence). The CDR3 spells CASSQGSRNTEAFF. The DNA for the CDR3 is TGTGCCAGCAGCCAAGGTTCGAGGAACACTGAAGCTTTCTTT.

At least ten counts were recorded for this clonotype. This chain joins TRBV18 and TRBJ2-5; no definite D call. The CDR3 loop spans 13 amino acids. The germline V gene has CDR1 KGHSH and CDR2 LQKENI. The V end was cut by 1 base, the J end by 1 base, with 4 bases between. Here the CDR3 reads CASSPRSQETQYF. As DNA, the CDR3 is TGTGCCAGCTCACCACGTTCCCAAGAGACCCAGTACTTC.

This clonotype was seen repeatedly, ten times or more. The chain recombines TRBV12-3 or TRBV12-4 with TRBJ2-7; 7 positions match TRBD1. The CDR3 sequence is 15 residues long. V was clipped by 6 bases and J by 1 base; unmatched bases: 9. CDR3 amino acids: CASSQTAQGSYEQYF. DNA of the CDR3: TGTGCCAGCAGCCAAACCGCACAGGGGTCCTACGAGCAGTACTTC.

This sequence joins TRBV20-1 and TRBJ1-2; the D gene is possibly TRBD1 (5 bases). Germline-derived CDR1 and CDR2 are DFQATT and SNEGSKA (reference sequence). The germline V and J ends were trimmed by 0 bases and 4 bases, with 12 bases remaining between them. This CDR3 contains 14 residues. Here the CDR3 DNA reads TGCAGTGCTAGAGATCCGGGGGTACCCTATGGCTACACCTTC. This encodes CSARDPGVPYGYTF.

This clonotype showed up many times. This sequence joins TRBV18 and TRBJ2-7, with D possibly being TRBD2 (5 bases). Germline-derived CDR1 and CDR2 are KGHSH and LQKENI. V dropped 3 bases and J dropped 6 bases, with 15 bases sitting between them. The CDR3 is 14 amino acids. The CDR3 DNA is TGTGCCAGCTCACCCGGGGTGACGCTAGGCGAGCAGTACTTC. It is translated as CASSPGVTLGEQYF.

This clonotype occurred many times. The chain carries TRBV7-2 and TRBJ1-5, with D uncertain. The V end was cut by 6 bases, the J end by 7 bases, with 10 bases between. Germline-derived CDR1 and CDR2 are SGHTA and FQGNSA. This CDR3 spans 12 amino acids. The CDR3 loop is CASSGFGQPQHF. CDR3 nucleotides: TGTGCCAGCAGTGGGTTTGGGCAGCCCCAGCATTTT.

This clonotype was counted at least ten times. The J gene is TRBJ2-2, the V gene TRBV20-1; TRBD1 aligns across 8 bases. CDR3 length: 13 amino acids. Per germline, CDR1 DFQATT and CDR2 SNEGSKA (reference sequence). After removal of 2 bases from V and 9 bases from J, the junction contained 5 bases not matched to a gene. The CDR3 loop is CSARKDRGWELFF. The CDR3 DNA reads TGCAGTGCTAGAAAAGACAGGGGCTGGGAGCTGTTTTTT.

This chain joins TRBV12-3 or TRBV12-4 and TRBJ1-4; D remains ambiguous. The CDR3 covers 14 residues. Trimming removed 4 bases at V and 5 bases at J, with 11 bases between. The CDR3 bases are TGTGCCAGCAGTTGGGCATTCATGAATGAAAAACTGTTTTTT. This translates into CASSWAFMNEKLFF.

The table lists this clonotype with a few counts. This chain joins TRBV20-1 and TRBJ2-7; 12 bases align to TRBD1. Germline loops: CDR1 DFQATT, CDR2 SNEGSKA (reference sequence). The CDR3 covers 16 residues. The V segment lost 1 base and the J segment 4 bases; nucleotides outside the gene matches: 8. The DNA of the CDR3 is TGCAGTGCTAGAGGGCCGGGACAGGGGGCCGGATACGAGCAGTACGTC. It encodes CSARGPGQGAGYEQYV.

The V gene is TRBV13, the J gene TRBJ2-1, with 14 bases fitting TRBD2. The V gene end was trimmed by 3 bases and the J gene end by 8 bases; junction bases not matched to a gene: 6. The CDR3 sequence is 16 residues long. Germline lookup yields CDR1 PRHDT and CDR2 FYEKMQ (reference sequence). CDR3 sequence reads: CASSLGAGLAGDEQFF. CDR3 nucleotide sequence: TGTGCCAGCAGCTTGGGTGCGGGACTAGCGGGGGATGAGCAGTTCTTC.

This chain uses TRBV4-3 with TRBJ2-3, with D perhaps TRBD2 (6 bases). Deletions cut 0 bases from V and 3 bases from J, with 16 bases between. This CDR3 is built from 17 residues. Germline V gene data show CDR1 as LGHNA and CDR2 as YSLEER. The CDR3 spells CASSQDMQGGWTDTQYF. The DNA for the CDR3 is TGCGCCAGCAGCCAAGATATGCAGGGAGGTTGGACAGATACGCAGTATTTT.

In this sample, this clonotype turned up many times. This rearrangement joins TRBV10-3 to TRBJ2-3, with D maybe TRBD1 (5 bases). The CDR3 contains 16 residues. The germline V gene encodes CDR1 ENHRY and CDR2 SYGVKD. Trimming removed 4 bases from V and 2 bases from J, with 16 bases in between. As DNA, the CDR3 is TGTGCCATCAGTGGAATAGGGGCTAGTGTCACAGATACGCAGTATTTT. This codes for CAISGIGASVTDTQYF.

This clonotype was counted at least ten times. The chain couples TRBV5-1 to TRBJ2-2; unclear D gene. Trimming removed 4 bases from V and 1 base from J, with 17 bases in between. Germline CDR1 SGHRS, CDR2 YFSETQ. The CDR3 is made up of 17 amino acids. CDR3 sequence (DNA): TGCGCCAGCAGCCCAAATGTCGTCCAGATGAACACCGGGGAGCTGTTTTTT. Translation: CASSPNVVQMNTGELFF.